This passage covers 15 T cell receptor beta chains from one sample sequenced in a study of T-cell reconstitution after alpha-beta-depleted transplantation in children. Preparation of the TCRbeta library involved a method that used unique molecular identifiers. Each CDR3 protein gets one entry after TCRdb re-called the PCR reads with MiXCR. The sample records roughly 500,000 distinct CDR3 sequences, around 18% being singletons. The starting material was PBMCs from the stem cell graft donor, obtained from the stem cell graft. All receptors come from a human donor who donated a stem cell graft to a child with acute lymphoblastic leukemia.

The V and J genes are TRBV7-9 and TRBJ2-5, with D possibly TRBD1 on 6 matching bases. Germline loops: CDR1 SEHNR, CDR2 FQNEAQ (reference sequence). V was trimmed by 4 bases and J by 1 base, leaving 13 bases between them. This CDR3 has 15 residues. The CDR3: CASSSQQGSQETQYF. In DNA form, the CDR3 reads TGTGCCAGCAGCTCTCAACAGGGATCCCAAGAGACCCAGTACTTC.

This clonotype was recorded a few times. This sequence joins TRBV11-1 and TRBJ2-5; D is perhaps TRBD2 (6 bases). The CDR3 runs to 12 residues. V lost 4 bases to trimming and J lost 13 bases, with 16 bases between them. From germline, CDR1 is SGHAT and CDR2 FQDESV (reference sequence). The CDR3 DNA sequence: TGTGCCAGCAGCTCCGACCGGGACTCGAGGTACTTC. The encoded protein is CASSSDRDSRYF.

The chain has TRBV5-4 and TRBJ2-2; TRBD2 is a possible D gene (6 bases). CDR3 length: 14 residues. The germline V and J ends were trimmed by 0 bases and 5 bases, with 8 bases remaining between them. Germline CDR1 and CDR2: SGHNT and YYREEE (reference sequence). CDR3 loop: CASSLGGKTGELFF. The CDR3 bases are TGTGCCAGCAGCTTGGGCGGGAAGACCGGGGAGCTGTTTTTT.

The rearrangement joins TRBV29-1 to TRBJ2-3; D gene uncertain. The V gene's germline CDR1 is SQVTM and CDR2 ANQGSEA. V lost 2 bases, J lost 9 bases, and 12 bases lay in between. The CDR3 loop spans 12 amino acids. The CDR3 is CSVEQPGGTQYF. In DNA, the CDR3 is TGCAGCGTTGAACAGCCCGGTGGGACGCAGTATTTT.

This CDR3 reads CASSPTARQGNTEAFF. The CDR3 region has the DNA TGTGCCAGCTCACCCACTGCTCGACAGGGCAACACTGAAGCTTTCTTT. The J gene is TRBJ1-1, the V gene TRBV18, with 7 bases that match TRBD1. J gave up 2 bases and V 3 bases, and 9 bases lay outside the gene matches. The CDR3 is 16 amino acids. The germline V gene has CDR1 KGHSH and CDR2 LQKENI.

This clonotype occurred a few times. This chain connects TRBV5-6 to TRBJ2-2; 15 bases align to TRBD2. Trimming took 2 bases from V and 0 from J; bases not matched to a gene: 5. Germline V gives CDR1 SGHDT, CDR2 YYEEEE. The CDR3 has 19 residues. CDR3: CASSFYWTSGRANTGELFF. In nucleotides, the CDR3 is TGTGCCAGCAGCTTCTATTGGACTAGCGGGAGGGCGAACACCGGGGAGCTGTTTTTT.

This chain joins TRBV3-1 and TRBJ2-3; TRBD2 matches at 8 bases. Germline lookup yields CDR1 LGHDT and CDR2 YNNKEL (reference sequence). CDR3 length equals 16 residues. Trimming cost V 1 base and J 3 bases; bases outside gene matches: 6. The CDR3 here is CASSQGFSGNTDTQYF. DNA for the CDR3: TGTGCCAGCAGCCAAGGGTTTAGCGGGAATACAGATACGCAGTATTTT.

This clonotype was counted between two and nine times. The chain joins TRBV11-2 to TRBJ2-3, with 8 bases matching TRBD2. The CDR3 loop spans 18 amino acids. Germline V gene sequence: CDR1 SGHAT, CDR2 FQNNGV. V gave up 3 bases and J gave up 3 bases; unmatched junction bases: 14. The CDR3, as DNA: TGTGCCAGCAGCTTTCCTCCATATGTAGCGGGACTGACAGATACGCAGTATTTT. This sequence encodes CASSFPPYVAGLTDTQYF.

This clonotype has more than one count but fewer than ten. The CDR3 protein is CASSPPRRGGGETQYF. The DNA of the CDR3 is TGTGCCAGCAGTCCCCCCCGGCGGGGGGGCGGGGAGACCCAGTACTTC. The rearrangement joins TRBV12-3 or TRBV12-4 to TRBJ2-5; 9 bases fit TRBD2. Trimming removed 5 bases from V and 5 bases from J; junction bases left unmatched: 12. The CDR3 extends over 16 amino acids.

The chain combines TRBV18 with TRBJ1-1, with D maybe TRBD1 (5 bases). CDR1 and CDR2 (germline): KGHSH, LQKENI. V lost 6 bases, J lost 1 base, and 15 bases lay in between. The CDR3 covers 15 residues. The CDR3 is CASSLTGQSNTEAFF. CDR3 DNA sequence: TGTGCCAGCTCCCTGACGGGGCAGTCGAACACTGAAGCTTTCTTT. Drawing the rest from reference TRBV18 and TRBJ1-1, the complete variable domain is NAGVMQNPRHLVRRRGQEARLRCSPMKGHSHVYWYRQLPEEGLKFMVYLQKENIIDESGMPKERFSAEFPKEGPSILRIQQVVRGDSAAYFCASSLTGQSNTEAFFGQGTRLTVV.

As DNA, the CDR3 is TGCGCCAGCAGCTTGGTGATGAGTTCTGAAAAACTGTTTTTT. This codes for CASSLVMSSEKLFF. The genes are TRBV5-1 and TRBJ1-4; D remains unclear. Germline V gene sequence: CDR1 SGHRS, CDR2 YFSETQ. V gave up 0 bases and J gave up 7 bases, with 10 bases separating them. The CDR3 is made up of 14 amino acids.

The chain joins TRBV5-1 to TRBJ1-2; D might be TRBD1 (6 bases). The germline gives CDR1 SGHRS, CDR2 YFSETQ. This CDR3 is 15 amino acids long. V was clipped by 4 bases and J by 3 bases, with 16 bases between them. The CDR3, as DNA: TGCGCCAGCAGCATTGGACAGCCCATTGACTATGGCTACACCTTC. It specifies CASSIGQPIDYGYTF.

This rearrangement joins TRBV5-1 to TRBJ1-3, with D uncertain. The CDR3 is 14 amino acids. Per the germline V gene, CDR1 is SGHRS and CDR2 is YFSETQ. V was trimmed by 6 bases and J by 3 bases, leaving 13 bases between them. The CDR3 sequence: CASKPWAGGNTIYF. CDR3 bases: TGCGCCAGCAAACCCTGGGCGGGTGGAAACACCATATATTTT. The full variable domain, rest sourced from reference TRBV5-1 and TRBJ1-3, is KAGVTQTPRYLIKTRGQQVTLSCSPISGHRSVSWYQQTPGQGLQFLFEYFSETQRNKGNFPGRFSGRQFSNSRSEMNVSTLELGDSALYLCASKPWAGGNTIYFGEGSWLTVV.

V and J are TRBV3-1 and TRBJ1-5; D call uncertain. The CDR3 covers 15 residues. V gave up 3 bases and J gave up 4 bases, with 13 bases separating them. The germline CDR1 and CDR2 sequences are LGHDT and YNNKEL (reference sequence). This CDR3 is CASSQTGRANQPQHF. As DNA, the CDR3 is TGTGCCAGCAGCCAGACCGGACGGGCAAATCAGCCCCAGCATTTT.

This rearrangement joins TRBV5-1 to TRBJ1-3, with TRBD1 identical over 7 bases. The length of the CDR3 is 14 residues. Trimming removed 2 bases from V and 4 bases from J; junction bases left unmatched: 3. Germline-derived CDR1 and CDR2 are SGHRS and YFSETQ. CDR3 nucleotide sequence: TGCGCCAGCAGCTTCCAGGGGGAAGGAAACACCATATATTTT. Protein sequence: CASSFQGEGNTIYF.